The TCR beta chain described here comes from a study of blood T cells in healthy people across ages. Notes on the study in general: Changes in expanded clonotypes were possibly confounded, as the CMV status of donors was unknown. Both naive CD4+ cell counts and diversity were greater in long-lived donors than in aged donors. Roughly linear declines in TCR beta diversity per million T cells occurred with age.

Comment on this clonotype: What it binds is not known.

It was with a sample-barcoded 5' primer and a J-beta primer mix that a second PCR of roughly 7 to 11 cycles was run. From each sample, at least 2.5 million paired-end reads containing CDR3 were obtained. Each CDR3 protein gets one entry after TCRdb re-called the 5' RACE reads with MiXCR. This sample yields about 1.5 million distinct CDR3 sequences, of which less than 45% are seen a single time; over 3.5% belongs to the top ten. Germline trimming cut 3 bases from V and 9 bases from J; bases unmatched to any gene: 4. This CDR3 spans 14 amino acids. The germline V gene has CDR1 LGHNA and CDR2 YNFKEQ. The chain joins TRBV4-2 to TRBJ2-1, with 11 bases identical to TRBD1. The TCR originated in a woman between 18 and 29 years old in good health. The sequencing sample was made of blood. The CDR3 sequence is CASSQEGTGGEQFF. The CDR3 DNA reads as TGTGCCAGCAGCCAGGAAGGGACAGGGGGTGAGCAGTTCTTC.